This T cell receptor (beta chain) comes out of a study of blood T cell repertoires in COVID-19. Methods used by the authors: Amplification of reference gene primers provided the estimated nucleated cell counts. The assay was immunoSEQ multiplex PCR, and TCRdb's table has in-frame clones only and misses some. That table gives V, J and clone size, and the DNA gave D and trimming. The sample carries 200,000 to 250,000 clones, roughly 90% recorded once. Germline CDR1 and CDR2: MNHEY and SMNVEV (reference sequence). The V gene end was trimmed by 6 bases and the J gene end by 4 bases; junction bases not matched to a gene: 7. This CDR3 has 16 residues. The study recruited people aged about 18 to 90 years across approximately 25 US areas.

The sample taken for sequencing was PBMCs or T cells enriched from blood (not recorded which). This chain connects TRBV27 to TRBJ2-3, with 13 bases fitting TRBD2. The clonotype was recovered from a woman under 40 with acute COVID-19. CDR3 nucleotide sequence: TGTGCCAGCAGCCAACTAGCGGGAGGGATCGCAGATACGCAGTATTTT. Amino acid sequence: CASSQLAGGIADTQYF.